The clone carrying this T cell receptor beta chain was counted only a few times. Each person with ophthalmopathy scored at least 3 on the Clinical Activity Score, reached NOSPECS grade 4 or higher, and had been ill under 3 months. There are 14 residues in the CDR3. Germline-derived CDR1 and CDR2 are DFQATT and SNEGSKA (reference sequence). V shed 6 bases, J shed 2 bases, and the junction held 7 bases outside the gene matches. There were TCR beta CDR3 regions amplified from RNA transcripts. First-round RT-PCR with HTBI primers amplified the TCR CDR3 region. TCRdb reprocessed the multiplex PCR reads via MiXCR and lists one record per CDR3 protein. The sample yields approximately 600,000 distinct CDR3 sequences, less than 25% seen once. The sample is drawn from a study of T cells in Graves' hyperthyroidism and ophthalmopathy.

V usage is TRBV20-1 and J usage is TRBJ1-5; the match to TRBD1 covers 7 bases. The origin of this receptor is a man between 25 and 39 years old with Graves' ophthalmopathy. Sequencing used blood. The CDR3, as DNA: TGCAGTGCCCCCGACAGGGTCCGCAATCAGCCCCAGCATTTT. Amino acid sequence: CSAPDRVRNQPQHF.